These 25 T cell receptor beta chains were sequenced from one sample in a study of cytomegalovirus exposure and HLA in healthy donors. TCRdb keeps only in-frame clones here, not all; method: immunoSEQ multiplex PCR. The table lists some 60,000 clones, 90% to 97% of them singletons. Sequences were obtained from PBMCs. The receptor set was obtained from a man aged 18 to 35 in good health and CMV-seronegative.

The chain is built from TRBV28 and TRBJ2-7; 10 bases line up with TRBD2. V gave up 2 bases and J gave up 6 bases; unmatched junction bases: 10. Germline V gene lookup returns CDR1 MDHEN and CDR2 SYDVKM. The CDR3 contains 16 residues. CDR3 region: CASSLRLAGVKGEQYF. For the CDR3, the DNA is TGTGCCAGCAGTTTACGGCTAGCGGGAGTTAAGGGCGAGCAGTACTTC.

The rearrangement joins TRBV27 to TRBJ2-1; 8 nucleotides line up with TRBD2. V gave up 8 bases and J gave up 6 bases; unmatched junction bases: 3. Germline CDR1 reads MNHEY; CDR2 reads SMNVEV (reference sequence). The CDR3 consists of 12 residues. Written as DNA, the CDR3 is TGTGCCAGCCGAGCGGGAGTCAATGAGCAGTTCTTC. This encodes CASRAGVNEQFF.

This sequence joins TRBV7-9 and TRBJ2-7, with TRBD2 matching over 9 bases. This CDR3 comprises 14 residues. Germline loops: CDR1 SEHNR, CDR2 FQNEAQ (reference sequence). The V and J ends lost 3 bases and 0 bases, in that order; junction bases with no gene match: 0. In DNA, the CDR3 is TGTGCCAGCAGCTTTAGCGGGAGCTCCTACGAGCAGTACTTC. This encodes CASSFSGSSYEQYF.

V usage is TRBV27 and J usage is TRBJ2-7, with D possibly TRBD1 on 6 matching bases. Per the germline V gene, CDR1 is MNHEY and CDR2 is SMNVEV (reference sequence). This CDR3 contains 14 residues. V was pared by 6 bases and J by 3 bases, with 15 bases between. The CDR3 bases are TGTGCCAGCAGCCGATTGTACAGGGTCTACGAGCAGTACTTC. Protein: CASSRLYRVYEQYF.

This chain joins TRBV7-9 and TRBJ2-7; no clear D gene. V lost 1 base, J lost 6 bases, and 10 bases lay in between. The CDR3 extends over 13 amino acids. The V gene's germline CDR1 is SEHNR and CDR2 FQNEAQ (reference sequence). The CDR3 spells CASSLVGSGEQYF. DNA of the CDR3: TGTGCCAGCAGCTTAGTTGGGTCGGGCGAGCAGTACTTC.

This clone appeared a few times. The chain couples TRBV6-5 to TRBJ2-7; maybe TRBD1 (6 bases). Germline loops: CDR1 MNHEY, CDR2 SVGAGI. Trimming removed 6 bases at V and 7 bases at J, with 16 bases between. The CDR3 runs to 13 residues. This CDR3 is CASRAGTLREQYF. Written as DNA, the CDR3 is TGTGCCAGCAGGGCCGGGACACTGAGGGAGCAGTACTTC.

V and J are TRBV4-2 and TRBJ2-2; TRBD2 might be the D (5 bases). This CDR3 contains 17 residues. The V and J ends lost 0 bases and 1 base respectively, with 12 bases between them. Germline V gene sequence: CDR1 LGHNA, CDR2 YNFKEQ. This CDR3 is CASSQDEGDMNTGELFF. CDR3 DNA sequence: TGTGCCAGCAGCCAAGATGAGGGAGACATGAACACCGGGGAGCTGTTTTTT.

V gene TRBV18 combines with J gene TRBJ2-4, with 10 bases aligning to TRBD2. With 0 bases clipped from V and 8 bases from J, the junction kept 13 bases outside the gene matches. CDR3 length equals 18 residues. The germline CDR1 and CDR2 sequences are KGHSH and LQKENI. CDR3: CASSPPLGLAVPSDIQYF. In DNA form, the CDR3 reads TGTGCCAGCTCACCACCGCTAGGACTAGCGGTCCCGAGTGACATTCAGTACTTC.

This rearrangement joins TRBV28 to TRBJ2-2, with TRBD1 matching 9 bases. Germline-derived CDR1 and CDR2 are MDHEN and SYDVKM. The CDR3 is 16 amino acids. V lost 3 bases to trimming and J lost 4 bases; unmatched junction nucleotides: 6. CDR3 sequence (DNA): TGTGCCAGCAGTTTTGACAGGGGGGCTATCACCGGGGAGCTGTTTTTT. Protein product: CASSFDRGAITGELFF. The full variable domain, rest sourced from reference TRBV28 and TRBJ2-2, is DVKVTQSSRYLVKRTGEKVFLECVQDMDHENMFWYRQDPGLGLRLIYFSYDVKMKEKGDIPEGYSVSREKKERFSLILESASTNQTSMYLCASSFDRGAITGELFFGEGSRLTVL.

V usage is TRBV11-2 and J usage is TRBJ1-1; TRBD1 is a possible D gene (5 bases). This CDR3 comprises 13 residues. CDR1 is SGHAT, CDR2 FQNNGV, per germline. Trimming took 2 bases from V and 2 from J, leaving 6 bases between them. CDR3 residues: CASSLRGNTEAFF. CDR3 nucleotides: TGTGCCAGCAGCTTAAGGGGAAACACTGAAGCTTTCTTT.

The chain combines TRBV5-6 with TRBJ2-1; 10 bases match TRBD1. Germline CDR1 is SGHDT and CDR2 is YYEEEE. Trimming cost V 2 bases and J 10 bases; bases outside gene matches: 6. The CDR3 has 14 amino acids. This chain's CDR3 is CASSFGTGVGEQFF. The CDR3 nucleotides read TGTGCCAGCAGCTTTGGGACAGGGGTAGGGGAGCAGTTCTTC.

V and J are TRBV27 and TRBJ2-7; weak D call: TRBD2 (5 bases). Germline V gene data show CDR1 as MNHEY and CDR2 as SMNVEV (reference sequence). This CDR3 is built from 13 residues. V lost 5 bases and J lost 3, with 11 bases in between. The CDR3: CASSPRGVYEQYF. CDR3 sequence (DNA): TGTGCCAGCAGTCCTCGGGGAGTCTACGAGCAGTACTTC.

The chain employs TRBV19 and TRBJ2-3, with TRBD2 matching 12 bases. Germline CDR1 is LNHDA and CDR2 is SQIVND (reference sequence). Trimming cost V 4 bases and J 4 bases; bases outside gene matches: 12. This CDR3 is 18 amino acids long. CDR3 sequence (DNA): TGTGCCAGTAGTACTCTAGCGGGAGGGCCAGTTACGTCAGATACGCAGTATTTT. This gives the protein CASSTLAGGPVTSDTQYF.

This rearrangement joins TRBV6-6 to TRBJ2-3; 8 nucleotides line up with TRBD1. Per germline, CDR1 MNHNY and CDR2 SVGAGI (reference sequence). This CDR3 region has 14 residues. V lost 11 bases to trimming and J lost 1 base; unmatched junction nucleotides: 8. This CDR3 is CASLQGGGTDTQYF. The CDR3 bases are TGTGCCTCACTACAGGGGGGTGGCACAGATACGCAGTATTTT.

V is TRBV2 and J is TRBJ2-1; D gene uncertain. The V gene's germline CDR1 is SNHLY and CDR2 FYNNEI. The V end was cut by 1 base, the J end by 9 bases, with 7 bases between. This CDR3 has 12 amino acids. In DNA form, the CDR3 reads TGTGCCAGCAGTGAAGTGGGCCTTGAGCAGTTCTTC. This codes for CASSEVGLEQFF. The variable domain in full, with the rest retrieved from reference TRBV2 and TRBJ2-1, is EPEVTQTPSHQVTQMGQEVILRCVPISNHLYFYWYRQILGQKVEFLVSFYNNEISEKSEIFDDQFSVERPDGSNFTLKIRSTKLEDSAMYFCASSEVGLEQFFGPGTRLTVL.

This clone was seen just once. CDR3 coding DNA: TGTGCCAGCAGCGGACTAGCAGACTACGAGCAGTACTTC. It translates to CASSGLADYEQYF. The chain uses TRBV5-4 and TRBJ2-7, with 8 bases matching TRBD2. The J segment lost 3 bases and the V segment lost 4 bases, leaving 3 bases of the junction unmatched. Per the germline V gene, CDR1 is SGHNT and CDR2 is YYREEE (reference sequence). CDR3 length: 13 amino acids.

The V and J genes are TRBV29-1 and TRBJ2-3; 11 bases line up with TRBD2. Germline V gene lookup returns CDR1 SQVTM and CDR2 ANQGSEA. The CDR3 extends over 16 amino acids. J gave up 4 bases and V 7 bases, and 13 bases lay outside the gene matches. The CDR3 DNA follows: TGCAGCGGGGTGGTAGCGGGAGGGCCGCGCGCAGATACGCAGTATTTT. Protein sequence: CSGVVAGGPRADTQYF.

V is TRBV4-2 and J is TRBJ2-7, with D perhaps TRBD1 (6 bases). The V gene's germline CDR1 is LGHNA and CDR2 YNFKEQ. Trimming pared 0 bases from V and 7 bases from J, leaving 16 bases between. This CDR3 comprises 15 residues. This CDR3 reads CASSQDRGGAGEQYF. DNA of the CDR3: TGTGCCAGCAGCCAAGATCGAGGGGGAGCAGGTGAGCAGTACTTC.

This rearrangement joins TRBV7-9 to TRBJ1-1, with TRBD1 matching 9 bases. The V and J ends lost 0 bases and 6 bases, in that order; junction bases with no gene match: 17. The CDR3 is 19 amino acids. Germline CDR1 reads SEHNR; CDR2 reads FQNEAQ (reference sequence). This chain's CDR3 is CASSLARRDRASAWAEAFF. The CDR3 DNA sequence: TGTGCCAGCAGCTTAGCGCGCCGGGACAGGGCATCGGCTTGGGCTGAAGCTTTCTTT.

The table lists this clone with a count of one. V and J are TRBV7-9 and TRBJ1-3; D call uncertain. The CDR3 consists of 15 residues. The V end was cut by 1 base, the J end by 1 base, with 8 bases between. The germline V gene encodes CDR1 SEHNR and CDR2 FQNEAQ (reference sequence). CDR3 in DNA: TGTGCCAGCAGCTTAGTCGGGGAATCTGGAAACACCATATATTTT. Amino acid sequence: CASSLVGESGNTIYF.

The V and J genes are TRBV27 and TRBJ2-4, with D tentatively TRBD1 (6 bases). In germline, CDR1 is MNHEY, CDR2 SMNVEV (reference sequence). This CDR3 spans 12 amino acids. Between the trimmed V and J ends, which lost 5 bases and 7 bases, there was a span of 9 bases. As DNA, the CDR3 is TGTGCCAGCAGTCCCACAGGGAACATTCAGTACTTC. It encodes CASSPTGNIQYF.

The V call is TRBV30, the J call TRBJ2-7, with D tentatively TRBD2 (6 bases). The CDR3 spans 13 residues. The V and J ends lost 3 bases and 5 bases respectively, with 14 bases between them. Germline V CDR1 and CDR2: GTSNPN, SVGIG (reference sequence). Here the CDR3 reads CAWRPGEYNEQYF. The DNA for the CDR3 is TGTGCCTGGAGGCCGGGAGAGTATAACGAGCAGTACTTC.

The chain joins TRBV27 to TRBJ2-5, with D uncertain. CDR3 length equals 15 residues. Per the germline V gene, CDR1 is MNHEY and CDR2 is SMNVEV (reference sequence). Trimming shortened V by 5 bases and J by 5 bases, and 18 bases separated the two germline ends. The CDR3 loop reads CASSPSLLPKETQYF. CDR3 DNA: TGTGCCAGCAGTCCTTCACTCCTCCCGAAGGAGACCCAGTACTTC.

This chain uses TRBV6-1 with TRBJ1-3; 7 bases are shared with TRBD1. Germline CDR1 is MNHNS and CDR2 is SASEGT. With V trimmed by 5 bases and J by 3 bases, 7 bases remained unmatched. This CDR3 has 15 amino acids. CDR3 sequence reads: CASSNPTGSGNTIYF. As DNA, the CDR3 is TGTGCCAGCAGTAACCCGACAGGGAGTGGAAACACCATATATTTT.

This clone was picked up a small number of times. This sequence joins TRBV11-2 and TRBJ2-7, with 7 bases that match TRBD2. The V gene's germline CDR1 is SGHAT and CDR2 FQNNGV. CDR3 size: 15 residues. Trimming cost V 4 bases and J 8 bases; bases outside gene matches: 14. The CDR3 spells CASSSSHHRLAKQYF. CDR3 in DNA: TGTGCCAGCAGCTCATCCCACCACAGACTAGCCAAGCAGTACTTC.